This T cell receptor (beta chain) was sequenced for a study of T cells in Graves' hyperthyroidism and ophthalmopathy. Study-level information: Peripheral blood was collected at initial diagnosis, before any treatment. Findings of the study overall: With a median lead of around 6.7 months before onset, the model predicted ophthalmopathy. Blood also contained most expanded thyroid clonotypes above 0.001.

The CDR3 extends over 15 amino acids. V shed 0 bases and J shed 4 bases, with 9 bases lying between them. Concerning this clonotype itself: What it recognizes is unknown.

RNA transcripts yielded amplified TCR beta CDR3 regions. The HTBI primer set served for first-round RT-PCR of the TCR CDR3. A single record per CDR3 protein comes from TCRdb applying MiXCR to the multiplex PCR reads. The repertoire holds around 600,000 distinct CDR3 sequences, with approximately 14% as singletons. Source material for PBMCs was 9 to 10 ml fresh peripheral blood. This TCR was sampled from a woman younger than 35 with Graves' ophthalmopathy. The sequenced material came from blood. The chain combines TRBV12-3 or TRBV12-4 with TRBJ2-2; TRBD2 might be the D (5 bases). CDR3 bases: TGTGCCAGCAGTTTAGCGCGGGTCCCCACCGGGGAGCTGTTTTTT. This encodes CASSLARVPTGELFF.